This T cell receptor beta chain appears in the sequencing data of a study of T cell clonotyping in hematopoietic cell transplantation. As to this clone: An end of the junction differs from the germline gene, which may be a read error.

Generated by immunoSEQ multiplex PCR, the TCRdb table keeps only in-frame clones and is missing some. The sample has roughly 6,000 clones; about 86% are singletons. The CDR3 runs to 11 residues. Germline lookup yields CDR1 MDHEN and CDR2 SYDVKM. The TCR was taken from a female patient between 35 and 55 years old who had an allogeneic stem cell transplant from a related donor, so the T cells may come from the graft donor. Some clones in this sample may be carry-over from other donors' samples. Sequenced material: peripheral blood mononuclear cells, taken 100 days after allogeneic stem cell transplant. J is TRBJ2-7 and V is TRBV28, with D tentatively TRBD1 or TRBD2 (5 bases each). The CDR3 coding sequence is TGTGCCAGCAGTTCCGGGACCGGGTGGTGTTTC. As protein: CASSSGTGWCF.